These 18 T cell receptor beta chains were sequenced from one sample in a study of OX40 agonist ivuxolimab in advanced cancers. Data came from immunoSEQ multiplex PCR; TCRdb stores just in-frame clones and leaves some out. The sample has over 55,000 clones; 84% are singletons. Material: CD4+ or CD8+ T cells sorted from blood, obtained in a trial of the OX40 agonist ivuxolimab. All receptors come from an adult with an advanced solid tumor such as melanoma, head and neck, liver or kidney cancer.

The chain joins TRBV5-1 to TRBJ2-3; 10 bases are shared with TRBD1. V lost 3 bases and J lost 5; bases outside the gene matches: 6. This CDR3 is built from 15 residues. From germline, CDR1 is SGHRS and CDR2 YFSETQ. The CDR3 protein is CASSSGQGFGDTQYF. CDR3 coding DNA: TGCGCCAGCAGCTCGGGACAGGGGTTTGGAGATACGCAGTATTTT.

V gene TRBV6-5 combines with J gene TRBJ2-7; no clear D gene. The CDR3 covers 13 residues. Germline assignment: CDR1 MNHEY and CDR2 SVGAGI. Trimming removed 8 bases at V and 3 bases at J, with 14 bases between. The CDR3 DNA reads TGTGCCAGCGAAAAGATAGGGTACTACGAGCAGTACTTC. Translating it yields CASEKIGYYEQYF.

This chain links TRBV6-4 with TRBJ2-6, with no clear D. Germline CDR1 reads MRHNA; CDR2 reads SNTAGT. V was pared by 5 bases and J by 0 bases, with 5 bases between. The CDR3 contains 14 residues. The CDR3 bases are TGTGCCAGCAGTCCTAGCTCTGGGGCCAACGTCCTGACTTTC. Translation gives CASSPSSGANVLTF.

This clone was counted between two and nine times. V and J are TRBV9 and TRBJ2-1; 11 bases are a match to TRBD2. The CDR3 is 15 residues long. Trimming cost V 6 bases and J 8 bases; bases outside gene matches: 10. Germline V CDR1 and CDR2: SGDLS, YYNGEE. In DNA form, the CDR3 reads TGTGCCAGCAACGATCTAGCGGGAGGTATACATGAGCAGTTCTTC. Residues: CASNDLAGGIHEQFF.

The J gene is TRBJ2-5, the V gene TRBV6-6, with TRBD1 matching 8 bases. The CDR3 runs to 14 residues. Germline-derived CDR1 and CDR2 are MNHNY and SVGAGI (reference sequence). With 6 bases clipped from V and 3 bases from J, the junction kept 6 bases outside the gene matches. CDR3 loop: CASRSRQGKETQYF. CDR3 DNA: TGTGCCAGCAGATCACGACAGGGGAAAGAGACCCAGTACTTC.

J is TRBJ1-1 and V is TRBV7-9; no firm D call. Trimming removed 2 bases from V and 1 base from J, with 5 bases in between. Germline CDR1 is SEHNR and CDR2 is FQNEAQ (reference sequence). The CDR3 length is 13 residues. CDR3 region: CASSLIQNTEAFF. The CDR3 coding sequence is TGTGCCAGCAGCTTAATTCAGAACACTGAAGCTTTCTTT.

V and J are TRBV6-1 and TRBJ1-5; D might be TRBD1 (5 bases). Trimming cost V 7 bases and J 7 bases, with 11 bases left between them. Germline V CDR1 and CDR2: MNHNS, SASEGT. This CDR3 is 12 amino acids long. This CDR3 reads CASMAGWQPQHF. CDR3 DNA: TGTGCCAGCATGGCAGGGTGGCAGCCCCAGCATTTT.

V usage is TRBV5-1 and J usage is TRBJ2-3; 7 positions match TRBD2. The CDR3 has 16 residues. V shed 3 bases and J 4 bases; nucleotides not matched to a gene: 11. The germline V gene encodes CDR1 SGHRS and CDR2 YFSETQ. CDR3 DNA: TGCGCCAGCAGCTCCAAGGGACTAAGGGAATCAGATACGCAGTATTTT. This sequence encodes CASSSKGLRESDTQYF.

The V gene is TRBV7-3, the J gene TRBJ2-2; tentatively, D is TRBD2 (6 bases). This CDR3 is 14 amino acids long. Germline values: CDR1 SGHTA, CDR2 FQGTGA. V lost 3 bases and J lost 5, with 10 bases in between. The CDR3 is CASSLRRETGELFF. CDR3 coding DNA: TGTGCCAGCAGCTTGAGGAGGGAGACCGGGGAGCTGTTTTTT.

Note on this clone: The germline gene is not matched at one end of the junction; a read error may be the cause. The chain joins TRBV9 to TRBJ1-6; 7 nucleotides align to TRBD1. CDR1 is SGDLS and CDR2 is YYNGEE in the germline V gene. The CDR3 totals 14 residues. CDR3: CASSQGGYSSPLHF. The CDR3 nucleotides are TGTGCCAGCAGCCAGGGGGGGTATAGTTCACCCCTCCACTTT. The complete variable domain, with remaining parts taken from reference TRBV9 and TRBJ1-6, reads DSGVTQTPKHLITATGQRVTLRCSPRSGDLSVYWYQQSLDQGLQFLIQYYNGEERAKGNILERFSAQQFPDLHSELNLSSLELGDSALYFCASSQGGYSSPLHFGNGTRLTVT.

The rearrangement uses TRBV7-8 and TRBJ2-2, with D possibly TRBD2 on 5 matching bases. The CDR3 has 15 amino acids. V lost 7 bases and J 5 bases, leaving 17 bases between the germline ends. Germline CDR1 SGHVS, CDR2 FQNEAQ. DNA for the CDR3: TGTGCCAGCACCCAGGCCGGGGAGAGAACCGGGGAGCTGTTTTTT. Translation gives CASTQAGERTGELFF.

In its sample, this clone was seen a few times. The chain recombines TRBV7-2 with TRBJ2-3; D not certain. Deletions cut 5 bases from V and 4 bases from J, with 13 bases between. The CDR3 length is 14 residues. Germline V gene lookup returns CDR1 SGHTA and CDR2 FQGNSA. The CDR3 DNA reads TGTGCCAGCAGCCAACAGAGGAGTCCAGATACGCAGTATTTT. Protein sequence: CASSQQRSPDTQYF.

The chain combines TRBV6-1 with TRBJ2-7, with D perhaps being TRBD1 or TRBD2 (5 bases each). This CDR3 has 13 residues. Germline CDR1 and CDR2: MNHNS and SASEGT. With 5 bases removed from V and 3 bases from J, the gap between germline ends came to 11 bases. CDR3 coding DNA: TGTGCCAGCAGTCCTGGGACCCTCTACGAGCAGTACTTC. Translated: CASSPGTLYEQYF.

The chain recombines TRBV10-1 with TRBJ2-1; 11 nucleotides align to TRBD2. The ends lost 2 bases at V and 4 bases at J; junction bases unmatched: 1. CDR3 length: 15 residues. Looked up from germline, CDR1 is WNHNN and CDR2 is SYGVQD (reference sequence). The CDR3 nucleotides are TGCGCCAGCAGTGAGGGACTAGCGGGTTACAATGAGCAGTTCTTC. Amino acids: CASSEGLAGYNEQFF.

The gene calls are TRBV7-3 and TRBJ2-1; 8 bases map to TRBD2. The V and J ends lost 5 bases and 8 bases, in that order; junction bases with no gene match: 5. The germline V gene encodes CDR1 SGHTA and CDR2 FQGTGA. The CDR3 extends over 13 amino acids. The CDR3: CASSRGGNDEQFF. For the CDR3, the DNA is TGTGCCAGCAGCCGGGGGGGCAACGATGAGCAGTTCTTC.

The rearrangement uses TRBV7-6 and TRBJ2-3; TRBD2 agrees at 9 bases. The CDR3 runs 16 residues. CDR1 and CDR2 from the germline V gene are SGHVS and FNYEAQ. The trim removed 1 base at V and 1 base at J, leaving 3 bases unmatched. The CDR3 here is CASSLVLAGGTDTQYF. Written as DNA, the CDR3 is TGTGCCAGCAGCTTAGTTTTAGCGGGGGGCACAGATACGCAGTATTTT.

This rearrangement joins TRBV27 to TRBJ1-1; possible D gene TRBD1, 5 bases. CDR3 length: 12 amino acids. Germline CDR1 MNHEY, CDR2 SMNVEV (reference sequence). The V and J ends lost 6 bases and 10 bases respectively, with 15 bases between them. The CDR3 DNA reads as TGTGCCAGCAGCCGAGCGGGGGAAATAGCTTTCTTT. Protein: CASSRAGEIAFF.

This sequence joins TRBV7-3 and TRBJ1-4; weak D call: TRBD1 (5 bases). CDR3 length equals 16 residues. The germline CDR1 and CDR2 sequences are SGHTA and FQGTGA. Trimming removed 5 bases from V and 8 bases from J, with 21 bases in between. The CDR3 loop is CASSQAPRERGEKLFF. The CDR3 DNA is TGTGCCAGCAGCCAAGCCCCCAGGGAAAGGGGCGAAAAACTGTTTTTT.